These 29 T cell receptor beta chains originate from one sample sequenced in a study of T cells in Graves' hyperthyroidism and ophthalmopathy. RNA transcripts gave rise to amplified TCR beta CDR3 regions. Using the HTBI primer set, a first-round RT-PCR was run on the TCR CDR3. TCRdb reanalysed the multiplex PCR reads using MiXCR and keeps one entry per CDR3 protein. The sample yields about 660,000 distinct CDR3 sequences, 45% seen once. Sequencing was done on a sample of peripheral blood or thyroid tissue (not recorded which). The receptor set was obtained from an adult man with Graves' disease, either hyperthyroidism or ophthalmopathy (not recorded which).

The chain is built from TRBV6-1 and TRBJ2-7; D might be TRBD2 (5 bases). V lost 5 bases, J lost 5 bases, and 16 bases lay in between. This CDR3 contains 14 residues. CDR1 is MNHNS, CDR2 SASEGT, per germline. The CDR3 bases are TGTGCCAGCAGTTACTCGGGTAGCGTTCACGAGCAGTACTTC. Its protein product is CASSYSGSVHEQYF.

This clonotype was picked up many times. The chain carries TRBV29-1 and TRBJ1-1; 7 bases are a match to TRBD1. Germline CDR1 and CDR2: SQVTM and ANQGSEA. The CDR3 totals 13 residues. Trimming cost V 2 bases and J 1 base; bases outside gene matches: 1. The DNA for the CDR3 is TGCAGCGTTGAAAGGGGGCCGAACACTGAAGCTTTCTTT. Translation: CSVERGPNTEAFF.

This clonotype was seen a handful of times. The genes are TRBV20-1 and TRBJ1-2; the D gene is possibly TRBD1 (6 bases). Deletions cut 6 bases from V and 7 bases from J, with 21 bases between. In germline, CDR1 is DFQATT, CDR2 SNEGSKA (reference sequence). The CDR3 spans 14 residues. DNA of the CDR3: TGCAGTGCCACACTCCGGGACAAAGGGTCTGGCTACACCTTC. This translates into CSATLRDKGSGYTF.

Remarks on this clonotype: One base away lies a much larger clone, so this may be a sequencing read error. The genes are TRBV7-8 and TRBJ1-5; no definite D call. CDR1 and CDR2 from the germline V gene are SGHVS and FQNEAQ. CDR3 length: 15 amino acids. CDR3 in amino acids: CASSQGGLGNQPQHF. CDR3 nucleotides: TGCGCCAGCAGCCAAGGAGGATTGGGCAATCAGCCCCAGCATTTT.

With respect to this clonotype: A clone one base away is much larger, so this may be a read error. The V gene is TRBV20-1, the J gene TRBJ2-5; 7 nucleotides agree with TRBD2. CDR1 and CDR2 from the germline V gene are DFQATT and SNEGSKA (reference sequence). V gave up 4 bases and J gave up 6 bases; unmatched junction bases: 11. This CDR3 region has 14 residues. The CDR3 reads CSAISREDRKTQYF. CDR3 nucleotide sequence: TGCAGTGCTATCTCACGGGAGGACCGGAAGACCCAGTACTTC.

This chain connects TRBV15 to TRBJ1-5; TRBD1 agrees at 8 bases. Per germline, CDR1 LNHNV and CDR2 YYDKDF (reference sequence). J was trimmed by 1 base and V by 1 base; bases with no gene match: 3. The CDR3 totals 16 residues. CDR3: CATSRGTGNSNQPQHF. The CDR3 nucleotides read TGTGCCACCAGCAGAGGGACAGGGAACAGCAATCAGCCCCAGCATTTT.

This clonotype was observed a single time. V gene TRBV7-2 combines with J gene TRBJ1-6, with D possibly TRBD1 on 6 matching bases. This CDR3 has 16 amino acids. Germline assignment: CDR1 SGHTA and CDR2 FQGNSA. The ends were cut back, 5 bases at V and 6 bases at J, with 17 bases in the middle. The CDR3 here is CASSLNRDLSNSPLHF. The CDR3 region has the DNA TGTGCCAGCAGCCTCAACAGGGATTTATCTAATTCACCCCTCCACTTT.

This clonotype has a handful of counts. V is TRBV10-3 and J is TRBJ2-3, with a weak D call TRBD2 (6 bases). Trimming took 7 bases from V and 1 from J, leaving 9 bases between them. Germline lookup yields CDR1 ENHRY and CDR2 SYGVKD. CDR3 length equals 13 residues. The CDR3 DNA sequence: TGTGCCATCACTGGCGGGGGCACAGATACGCAGTATTTT. The encoded protein is CAITGGGTDTQYF.

This rearrangement joins TRBV9 to TRBJ1-6; 7 nucleotides line up with TRBD1. The CDR3 totals 15 residues. V lost 2 bases to trimming and J lost 6 bases; unmatched junction nucleotides: 5. Germline V gene sequence: CDR1 SGDLS, CDR2 YYNGEE. The DNA for the CDR3 is TGTGCCAGCAGCGTCTCGGGGGACAGTAATTCACCCCTCCACTTT. Protein sequence: CASSVSGDSNSPLHF.

The table lists this clonotype with a few counts. J is TRBJ1-5 and V is TRBV6-1, with D perhaps TRBD1 (5 bases). The CDR3 is made up of 14 amino acids. The ends were cut back, 3 bases at V and 5 bases at J, with 11 bases in the middle. Germline assignment: CDR1 MNHNS and CDR2 SASEGT. CDR3 amino acids: CASSEGGKHQPQHF. The CDR3 nucleotides read TGTGCCAGCAGTGAGGGGGGTAAGCATCAGCCCCAGCATTTT.

Remarks on this clonotype: The junction departs from germline at one end; a sequencing error may be responsible. In DNA form, the CDR3 reads TGCGCCAGCAGCCAAGCCGGGACAGGATTTGAAAAACTGTTTTTT. It translates to CASSQAGTGFEKLFF. The chain combines TRBV9 with TRBJ1-4, with 8 bases aligning to TRBD1. This CDR3 has 15 residues. Germline CDR1 is SGDLS and CDR2 is YYNGEE. The full variable domain, in which reference TRBV9 and TRBJ1-4 provide the parts outside the CDR3, is DSGVTQTPKHLITATGQRVTLRCSPRSGDLSVYWYQQSLDQGLQFLIQYYNGEERAKGNILERFSAQQFPDLHSELNLSSLELGDSALYFCASSQAGTGFEKLFFGSGTQLSVL.

The sample holds a few counts of this clonotype. The V gene is TRBV7-8, the J gene TRBJ2-2; 10 bases are shared with TRBD2. Germline CDR1 SGHVS, CDR2 FQNEAQ. Unmatched junction bases numbered 7, after V lost 5 bases and J lost 1 base. The CDR3 consists of 17 residues. This CDR3 reads CASSARASGRNTGELFF. CDR3 nucleotides: TGTGCCAGCAGCGCCCGGGCTAGCGGGAGGAACACCGGGGAGCTGTTTTTT.

The rearrangement uses TRBV12-3 or TRBV12-4 and TRBJ1-4, with unresolved D. The CDR3 length is 13 residues. Trimming removed 6 bases at V and 12 bases at J, with 17 bases between. CDR3 nucleotides: TGTGCCAGCAGCCCGAGTCCGGCTCCTCAACTGTTTTTT. Translated, it gives CASSPSPAPQLFF.

The rearrangement joins TRBV12-3 or TRBV12-4 to TRBJ1-5; perhaps TRBD1 as D (6 bases). Trimming cost V 3 bases and J 3 bases, with 12 bases left between them. This CDR3 region has 15 residues. CDR3 bases: TGTGCCAGCAGTTTTACTCAGGGGCACAATCAGCCCCAGCATTTT. It codes for CASSFTQGHNQPQHF.

A remark on this clonotype: Being one base from a much bigger clone, this may be a read error. The chain employs TRBV2 and TRBJ1-6, with 7 positions matching TRBD1. Trimming at V came to 4 bases and at J to 9 bases, leaving 9 bases not matched to a gene. Per the germline V gene, CDR1 is SNHLY and CDR2 is FYNNEI. This CDR3 has 15 residues. The CDR3 loop reads CASSGTTGNGSPLHF. As DNA, the CDR3 is TGTGCCAGCAGTGGAACGACAGGGAACGGTTCACCCCTCCACTTT.

This sequence joins TRBV29-1 and TRBJ2-5, with D possibly matching TRBD1 (6 bases). Germline-derived CDR1 and CDR2 are SQVTM and ANQGSEA. V was pared by 2 bases and J by 5 bases, with 12 bases between. CDR3 length: 13 amino acids. Written as DNA, the CDR3 is TGCAGCGTTGAAAGTCAGGGGAGCGAGACCCAGTACTTC. Its translation is CSVESQGSETQYF.

In DNA form, the CDR3 reads TGTGCCAGCAGCAACGGGGCCGCGAACACCATATATTTT. It codes for CASSNGAANTIYF. V usage is TRBV5-4 and J usage is TRBJ1-3; possibly TRBD1 for D (5 bases). CDR1 is SGHNT, CDR2 YYREEE, per germline (reference sequence). V shed 4 bases and J shed 7 bases, with 12 bases lying between them. The CDR3 is made up of 13 amino acids.

The rearrangement links TRBV7-2 to TRBJ2-7, with D possibly being TRBD2 (6 bases). V lost 3 bases to trimming and J lost 4 bases, with 16 bases between them. Looked up from germline, CDR1 is SGHTA and CDR2 is FQGNSA. There are 15 residues in the CDR3. This CDR3 reads CASSFTRDSFYEQYF. CDR3 bases: TGTGCCAGCAGCTTCACCCGGGACTCCTTTTACGAGCAGTACTTC.

This clonotype was seen at least ten times. The chain joins TRBV15 to TRBJ1-5, with D hard to call. The CDR3 extends over 13 amino acids. Germline V gene sequence: CDR1 LNHNV, CDR2 YYDKDF (reference sequence). V lost 0 bases and J 7 bases, leaving 7 bases between the germline ends. CDR3 region: CATSREGRQPQHF. DNA for the CDR3: TGTGCCACCAGCAGAGAGGGGAGGCAGCCCCAGCATTTT.

The chain is built from TRBV29-1 and TRBJ1-5; 8 bases align to TRBD1. Losses at the gene ends were 5 bases for V and 6 bases for J; bases not matched to a gene: 12. The CDR3 covers 15 residues. The germline CDR1 and CDR2 sequences are SQVTM and ANQGSEA. CDR3 region: CSVLVGGTGGQPQHF. The CDR3 nucleotides read TGCAGCGTTCTGGTGGGGGGGACAGGCGGTCAGCCCCAGCATTTT.

The chain employs TRBV7-9 and TRBJ1-4; possibly TRBD1 for D (6 bases). The V and J ends lost 5 bases and 7 bases respectively, with 20 bases between them. This CDR3 has 16 residues. CDR1 and CDR2 from the germline V gene are SEHNR and FQNEAQ (reference sequence). Here the CDR3 DNA reads TGTGCCAGCAGCCAAGATCGGGGAACGGGGGCTGAAAAACTGTTTTTT. It specifies CASSQDRGTGAEKLFF.

The chain joins TRBV6-2 or TRBV6-3 to TRBJ1-2; no clear D gene. Germline V lookup: CDR1 MNHEY, CDR2 SVGEGT. The CDR3 spans 12 residues. The CDR3 sequence: CDPGPHGRGYTF. The DNA for the CDR3 is TGTGACCCCGGGCCTCACGGGAGGGGCTACACCTTC.

This sequence joins TRBV19 and TRBJ1-5, with 7 bases identical to TRBD1. The germline gives CDR1 LNHDA, CDR2 SQIVND (reference sequence). Germline trimming cut 9 bases from V and 4 bases from J; bases unmatched to any gene: 18. The CDR3 covers 17 residues. CDR3 in amino acids: CASSLPRQGTLNQPQHF. For the CDR3, the DNA is TGTGCCAGCAGTTTGCCGAGACAGGGCACCTTAAATCAGCCCCAGCATTTT.

This clonotype was observed a handful of times. The genes are TRBV7-2 and TRBJ2-5; 11 bases are shared with TRBD2. The V gene end was trimmed by 2 bases and the J gene end by 2 bases; junction bases not matched to a gene: 10. This CDR3 has 18 residues. Germline V lookup: CDR1 SGHTA, CDR2 FQGNSA. The CDR3: CASSLSYGGLAAQETQYF. CDR3 DNA: TGTGCCAGCAGCTTATCTTACGGGGGACTAGCGGCTCAAGAGACCCAGTACTTC.

The V and J genes are TRBV7-9 and TRBJ2-2; D ambiguous. The CDR3 consists of 12 residues. Trimming took 3 bases from V and 8 from J, leaving 7 bases between them. Germline values: CDR1 SEHNR, CDR2 FQNEAQ (reference sequence). The CDR3 protein is CASSLILGELFF. For the CDR3, the DNA is TGTGCCAGCAGCTTGATTCTTGGGGAGCTGTTTTTT.

This chain connects TRBV5-1 to TRBJ2-7; 11 bases are a match to TRBD2. Looked up from germline, CDR1 is SGHRS and CDR2 is YFSETQ. The CDR3 contains 17 residues. With 0 bases clipped from V and 3 bases from J, the junction kept 8 bases outside the gene matches. CDR3 sequence reads: CASSLASSGRHDYEQYF. The CDR3 DNA sequence: TGCGCCAGCAGCTTGGCGTCTAGCGGGAGGCATGACTACGAGCAGTACTTC.

There are a few counts of this clonotype. This chain connects TRBV2 to TRBJ1-6; D ambiguous. The germline V gene encodes CDR1 SNHLY and CDR2 FYNNEI. V lost 5 bases and J lost 7, with 15 bases in between. The CDR3 spans 15 residues. CDR3 in DNA: TGTGCCAGCAGTCTGGACCCTCCGGGAAATTCACCCCTCCACTTT. Its protein product is CASSLDPPGNSPLHF. The complete variable domain, with remaining parts taken from reference TRBV2 and TRBJ1-6, reads EPEVTQTPSHQVTQMGQEVILRCVPISNHLYFYWYRQILGQKVEFLVSFYNNEISEKSEIFDDQFSVERPDGSNFTLKIRSTKLEDSAMYFCASSLDPPGNSPLHFGNGTRLTVT.

This chain connects TRBV20-1 to TRBJ2-7, with D perhaps being TRBD1 or TRBD2 (5 bases each). The germline V and J ends were trimmed by 6 bases and 1 base, with 13 bases remaining between them. Germline CDR1 DFQATT, CDR2 SNEGSKA (reference sequence). CDR3 length equals 13 residues. CDR3 DNA: TGCAGTGCCGGGGACGGTGAATCCTACGAGCAGTACTTC. Amino acids: CSAGDGESYEQYF.

This clonotype has a count of ten or more. The chain carries TRBV5-6 and TRBJ1-2; no clear D. The CDR3 sequence is 12 residues long. V shed 1 base and J shed 6 bases, with 7 bases lying between them. CDR1 SGHDT and CDR2 YYEEEE come from the germline V gene. This CDR3 is CASSLRTDGYTF. The CDR3 bases are TGTGCCAGCAGCTTGCGAACGGATGGCTACACCTTC.